Presented here are 5 T cell receptor beta chains from one specimen sequenced in a study of shared clonotypes between healthy human individuals. Method: immunoSEQ multiplex PCR; TCRdb's copy keeps in-frame clones and lacks some. Here the sample spans around 720,000 clones, around 73% being singletons. The sequencing sample was made of memory CD4+ T cells sorted from blood. Stated subset: CD45RA-negative fraction. The receptor set was obtained from a woman under 40 in good health.

V and J are TRBV28 and TRBJ2-3; D may correspond to TRBD1 or TRBD2 (5 bases each). The CDR3 length is 15 residues. CDR1 and CDR2 from the germline V gene are MDHEN and SYDVKM. V was pared by 5 bases and J by 2 bases, with 14 bases between. The CDR3 loop reads CASSLGTVITDTQYF. The CDR3 coding sequence is TGTGCCAGCAGTCTTGGGACGGTAATCACAGATACGCAGTATTTT.

The V and J genes are TRBV5-1 and TRBJ2-6; D might be TRBD1 (5 bases). V lost 2 bases to trimming and J lost 1 base, with 7 bases between them. Germline V gene sequence: CDR1 SGHRS, CDR2 YFSETQ. The CDR3 loop spans 15 amino acids. In DNA form, the CDR3 reads TGCGCCAGCAGCTTAAGGGGATCTGGGGCCAACGTCCTGACTTTC. Translating it yields CASSLRGSGANVLTF.

The genes are TRBV6-1 and TRBJ1-4; 10 bases map to TRBD1. Per the germline V gene, CDR1 is MNHNS and CDR2 is SASEGT. The CDR3 is 19 amino acids. Unmatched junction bases numbered 11, after V lost 2 bases and J lost 2 bases. The CDR3 sequence: CASSERLRDRGGTNEKLFF. As DNA, the CDR3 is TGTGCCAGCAGTGAACGCCTCCGGGACAGGGGAGGCACTAATGAAAAACTGTTTTTT.

This chain connects TRBV5-1 to TRBJ2-2; no clear D. This CDR3 is built from 14 residues. With 2 bases removed from V and 2 bases from J, the gap between germline ends came to 7 bases. CDR1 is SGHRS, CDR2 YFSETQ, per germline. CDR3 coding DNA: TGCGCCAGCAGCTTTCGACTCAACACCGGGGAGCTGTTTTTT. This gives the protein CASSFRLNTGELFF.

The chain links TRBV5-5 to TRBJ2-7, with TRBD1 matching 8 bases. The CDR3 extends over 15 amino acids. J was trimmed by 3 bases and V by 0 bases; bases with no gene match: 5. From germline, CDR1 is SGHKS and CDR2 YYEKEE (reference sequence). The DNA of the CDR3 is TGTGCCAGCAGCTTGGGACAGGGGTCGGGCTACGAGCAGTACTTC. Protein: CASSLGQGSGYEQYF.